One sample yielded the 32 T cell receptor beta chains listed below, sequenced in a study of T cells in Graves' hyperthyroidism and ophthalmopathy. RNA transcripts provided the source from which TCR beta CDR3 regions were amplified. First-round RT-PCR of the TCR CDR3 relied on the HTBI primer set. From the multiplex PCR reads, TCRdb called clonotypes with MiXCR, one entry per CDR3 protein. The sample lists a few hundred thousand distinct CDR3 sequences; 15% to 19% were seen once. Input material: blood. These receptors originate from a woman in her twenties or thirties with Graves' hyperthyroidism.

This clonotype was observed a single time. A single base separates this from a much larger clone, so it may be a read error. V and J are TRBV12-3 or TRBV12-4 and TRBJ1-1; a possible D gene is TRBD1 (6 bases). Trimming cost V 8 bases and J 4 bases, with 11 bases left between them. The CDR3 has 12 amino acids. This CDR3 reads CASADRSTEAFF. CDR3 nucleotide sequence: TGTGCCAGCGCTGACAGGAGCACTGAAGCTTTCTTT.

A few counts support this clonotype. The V and J genes are TRBV9 and TRBJ2-7; 10 bases map to TRBD2. CDR1 is SGDLS and CDR2 is YYNGEE in the germline V gene. The CDR3 sequence is 16 residues long. V dropped 0 bases and J dropped 2; count of bases not matched to a gene: 5. CDR3 coding DNA: TGTGCCAGCAGCGTAGGAGGGACTAGCGAAACCTACGAGCAGTACTTC. It yields the protein CASSVGGTSETYEQYF.

This clonotype came up many times. This chain uses TRBV6-2 or TRBV6-3 with TRBJ2-1; the D gene is possibly TRBD2 (7 bases). Germline V gene sequence: CDR1 MNHEY, CDR2 SVGEGT. V was pared by 0 bases and J by 1 base, with 13 bases between. The CDR3 sequence is 17 residues long. The CDR3 is CASSYSRGGVSYNEQFF. The CDR3 DNA reads TGTGCCAGCAGTTACTCGAGGGGGGGAGTGTCCTACAATGAGCAGTTCTTC.

A few counts support this clonotype. This sequence joins TRBV6-5 and TRBJ1-5; 10 nucleotides line up with TRBD1. The germline gives CDR1 MNHEY, CDR2 SVGAGI. After removal of 4 bases from V and 6 bases from J, the junction contained 9 bases not matched to a gene. The CDR3 is made up of 16 amino acids. The CDR3 region is CASSSTGTGESQPQHF. CDR3 coding DNA: TGTGCCAGCAGTTCAACCGGGACAGGGGAGAGTCAGCCCCAGCATTTT.

This clonotype has just a few counts. This chain connects TRBV28 to TRBJ2-3; 7 nucleotides line up with TRBD2. The V gene end was trimmed by 6 bases and the J gene end by 3 bases; junction bases not matched to a gene: 12. CDR3 length: 16 amino acids. Per the germline V gene, CDR1 is MDHEN and CDR2 is SYDVKM. The CDR3 loop is CASRTVGGRGTDTQYF. The CDR3 nucleotides are TGTGCCAGCAGGACGGTTGGCGGGAGAGGGACAGATACGCAGTATTTT.

The chain couples TRBV9 to TRBJ2-2; 7 nucleotides align to TRBD2. This CDR3 spans 16 amino acids. V lost 1 base, J lost 4 bases, and 7 bases stayed unmatched. Germline CDR1 is SGDLS and CDR2 is YYNGEE. The CDR3 DNA sequence: TGTGCCAGCAGCGTACGTGCTAGCGGAGTCACCGGGGAGCTGTTTTTT. It translates to CASSVRASGVTGELFF.

The table lists this clonotype with many counts. This CDR3 is CAWRTAMRAEAFF. CDR3 in DNA: TGTGCCTGGAGGACCGCCATGCGGGCTGAAGCTTTCTTT. The chain joins TRBV30 to TRBJ1-1; no clear D gene. CDR1 and CDR2 from the germline V gene are GTSNPN and SVGIG (reference sequence). Trimming took off 3 bases at V and 6 bases at J, with 14 bases between the two ends. This CDR3 has 13 amino acids.

This clonotype was detected ten times or more. The chain is built from TRBV7-3 and TRBJ2-7; 13 positions match TRBD2. The CDR3 spans 18 residues. The ends lost 4 bases at V and 3 bases at J; junction bases unmatched: 12. The V gene's germline CDR1 is SGHTA and CDR2 FQGTGA. This chain's CDR3 is CASSSTPGLAGEIYEQYF. For the CDR3, the DNA is TGTGCCAGCAGCTCAACACCTGGACTAGCGGGAGAAATCTACGAGCAGTACTTC. Filled out from reference TRBV7-3 and TRBJ2-7, the complete variable domain reads GAGVSQTPSNKVTEKGKYVELRCDPISGHTALYWYRQSLGQGPEFLIYFQGTGAADDSGLPNDRFFAVRPEGSVSTLKIQRTERGDSAVYLCASSSTPGLAGEIYEQYFGPGTRLTVT.

This clonotype was picked up one time. The V and J genes are TRBV6-4 and TRBJ2-2, with D possibly matching TRBD1 (5 bases). In germline, CDR1 is MRHNA, CDR2 SNTAGT. Trimming removed 7 bases from V and 3 bases from J, with 9 bases in between. The CDR3 is 13 amino acids. The CDR3 coding sequence is TGTGCCAGCAAGGACACCTACACCGGGGAGCTGTTTTTT. Its translation: CASKDTYTGELFF.

This clonotype was recorded many times. V and J are TRBV6-1 and TRBJ2-7; TRBD2 might be the D (5 bases). Germline CDR1 MNHNS, CDR2 SASEGT. The CDR3 totals 12 residues. V lost 2 bases and J 3 bases, leaving 5 bases between the germline ends. This CDR3 reads CASSETSYEQYF. CDR3 coding DNA: TGTGCCAGCAGTGAAACTAGCTACGAGCAGTACTTC.

The sample holds many counts of this clonotype. The chain couples TRBV5-1 to TRBJ2-3, with 10 bases aligning to TRBD2. The CDR3 is made up of 14 amino acids. The germline V gene encodes CDR1 SGHRS and CDR2 YFSETQ. With 9 bases clipped from V and 4 bases from J, the junction kept 8 bases outside the gene matches. CDR3: CANPLAGEADTQYF. CDR3 sequence (DNA): TGCGCCAACCCTCTAGCGGGAGAGGCAGATACGCAGTATTTT.

This clonotype was seen ten or more times. The chain combines TRBV30 with TRBJ2-7; TRBD1 matches at 7 bases. In germline, CDR1 is GTSNPN, CDR2 SVGIG (reference sequence). CDR3 size: 12 residues. V dropped 4 bases and J dropped 6; count of bases not matched to a gene: 6. The CDR3 region is CAWTGQAGEQYF. For the CDR3, the DNA is TGTGCCTGGACTGGACAGGCGGGCGAGCAGTACTTC.

The chain links TRBV7-6 to TRBJ2-2, with 13 nucleotides matching TRBD2. Per germline, CDR1 SGHVS and CDR2 FNYEAQ. The CDR3 is 17 residues long. V shed 4 bases, J shed 2 bases, and the junction held 4 bases outside the gene matches. The CDR3 here is CASSWGLAGTNTGELFF. CDR3 DNA sequence: TGTGCCAGCAGCTGGGGACTAGCGGGGACTAACACCGGGGAGCTGTTTTTT.

This clonotype was counted ten times or more. This chain links TRBV2 with TRBJ1-2; 8 positions agree with TRBD1. CDR1 and CDR2 from the germline V gene are SNHLY and FYNNEI. V lost 9 bases to trimming and J lost 2 bases; unmatched junction nucleotides: 5. CDR3 size: 13 residues. The CDR3 region has the DNA TGTGCCAGGGGGACAGGCCTCAACTATGGCTACACCTTC. Protein: CARGTGLNYGYTF. The whole variable domain, filled in from reference TRBV2 and TRBJ1-2, reads EPEVTQTPSHQVTQMGQEVILRCVPISNHLYFYWYRQILGQKVEFLVSFYNNEISEKSEIFDDQFSVERPDGSNFTLKIRSTKLEDSAMYFCARGTGLNYGYTFGSGTRLTVV.

In the case of this clonotype: One junction end disagrees with the germline gene, perhaps due to a read error. This sequence joins TRBV27 and TRBJ1-1, with 10 bases fitting TRBD1. Germline V gene sequence: CDR1 MNHEY, CDR2 SMNVEV (reference sequence). This CDR3 is 14 amino acids long. CDR3 DNA sequence: TGTGCCAGCAGAAGGACAGGGGGGAACACTGAAGCTCTCTTT. Translation gives CASRRTGGNTEALF.

The gene calls are TRBV20-1 and TRBJ1-1, with D hard to call. V was cut by 4 bases and J by 0 bases, with 15 bases left in between. This CDR3 comprises 15 residues. The germline V gene encodes CDR1 DFQATT and CDR2 SNEGSKA (reference sequence). CDR3 DNA sequence: TGCAGTGCTACACCGGGTCTAACAATGAACACTGAAGCTTTCTTT. Translation gives CSATPGLTMNTEAFF.

This clonotype occurred a few times. The chain is built from TRBV7-2 and TRBJ1-1; 7 bases are a match to TRBD1. With V trimmed by 5 bases and J by 9 bases, 6 bases remained unmatched. Germline CDR1 is SGHTA and CDR2 is FQGNSA. The CDR3 is made up of 12 amino acids. This CDR3 is CASSATGVKAFF. DNA of the CDR3: TGTGCCAGCAGCGCAACAGGGGTGAAAGCTTTCTTT. Supplemented by reference TRBV7-2 and TRBJ1-1, the full variable domain reads GAGVSQSPSNKVTEKGKDVELRCDPISGHTALYWYRQSLGQGLEFLIYFQGNSAPDKSGLPSDRFSAERTGGSVSTLTIQRTQQEDSAVYLCASSATGVKAFFGQGTRLTVV.

This chain joins TRBV28 and TRBJ1-2, with 9 bases fitting TRBD1. V trimming: 5 bases; J trimming: 0 bases; junction bases outside the gene matches: 13. The germline V gene encodes CDR1 MDHEN and CDR2 SYDVKM. The CDR3 sequence is 18 residues long. The CDR3, as DNA: TGTGCCAGCAGTAACCCCCGGACAGGGGTATCGGCTAACTATGGCTACACCTTC. Translating it yields CASSNPRTGVSANYGYTF.

The chain has TRBV11-2 and TRBJ1-6; D perhaps matches TRBD1 (5 bases). The CDR3 loop spans 17 amino acids. V was shortened by 1 base and J by 9 bases, with 19 bases between the two germline ends. Per the germline V gene, CDR1 is SGHAT and CDR2 is FQNNGV. In nucleotides, the CDR3 is TGTGCCAGCAGCTTAGCTAGGGTCGGGACGGGCCTTTCACCCCTCCACTTT. It yields the protein CASSLARVGTGLSPLHF.

This clonotype was found many times. The CDR3 DNA reads TGTGCCAGCAGTTTCGAGCCCCACGAGCAGTACTTC. Translated, it gives CASSFEPHEQYF. This sequence joins TRBV12-3 or TRBV12-4 and TRBJ2-7; D is unclear. Between the trimmed V and J ends, which lost 3 bases and 5 bases, there was a span of 8 bases. The CDR3 totals 12 residues.

This clonotype was observed many times. The chain links TRBV12-3 or TRBV12-4 to TRBJ2-1; 9 bases are shared with TRBD2. The CDR3 length is 17 residues. Trimming at V came to 6 bases and at J to 9 bases, leaving 18 bases not matched to a gene. The CDR3 here is CASSLTHGGGRASEQFF. The CDR3 region has the DNA TGTGCCAGCAGCTTAACACACGGGGGCGGGAGGGCAAGTGAGCAGTTCTTC.

The sample holds many counts of this clonotype. The rearrangement uses TRBV3-1 and TRBJ2-1; D is unresolved. The CDR3 runs to 11 residues. Per germline, CDR1 LGHDT and CDR2 YNNKEL (reference sequence). The germline V and J ends were trimmed by 4 bases and 9 bases, with 7 bases remaining between them. In DNA form, the CDR3 reads TGTGCCAGCAGCCGAGCAACTGAGCAGTTCTTC. Encoded protein: CASSRATEQFF.

This clonotype has only a few counts. This chain links TRBV6-1 with TRBJ1-5; no definite D call. This CDR3 spans 12 amino acids. CDR1 is MNHNS and CDR2 is SASEGT in the germline V gene. The V gene lost 7 bases and the J gene lost 0 bases, with 4 bases spanning the gap. The CDR3 sequence: CASKASNQPQHF. As DNA, the CDR3 is TGTGCCAGCAAGGCTAGCAATCAGCCCCAGCATTTT.

This clonotype was counted ten times or more. The CDR3 loop reads CASSQGSLSPFF. CDR3 nucleotides: TGTGCCAGCAGCCAGGGGAGTTTGAGTCCTTTCTTT. The rearrangement uses TRBV16 and TRBJ1-1; D not certain. The V and J ends lost 3 bases and 12 bases respectively, with 14 bases between them. The CDR3 runs to 12 residues. Germline CDR1 is KGHSY and CDR2 is FQNENV.

This clonotype appeared many times. The CDR3 here is CASALAGVGDTQYF. For the CDR3, the DNA is TGTGCCAGCGCGCTAGCGGGAGTTGGAGATACGCAGTATTTT. The chain is built from TRBV27 and TRBJ2-3, with 10 bases matching TRBD2. The CDR3 spans 14 residues. Germline V CDR1 and CDR2: MNHEY, SMNVEV (reference sequence). Trimming at V came to 8 bases and at J to 5 bases, leaving 7 bases not matched to a gene.

This clonotype has only a few counts. The genes are TRBV14 and TRBJ2-7, with D tentatively TRBD1 or TRBD2 (5 bases each). The CDR3 length is 14 residues. Trimming took 4 bases from V and 2 from J, leaving 12 bases between them. The V gene's germline CDR1 is SGHDN and CDR2 FVKESK. The CDR3 region has the DNA TGTGCCAGCAGCCCCCGGGACCTAACCTACGAGCAGTACTTC. This encodes CASSPRDLTYEQYF.

The genes are TRBV2 and TRBJ2-7; unclear D gene. The germline V gene encodes CDR1 SNHLY and CDR2 FYNNEI. The CDR3 contains 12 residues. Deletions cut 9 bases from V and 2 bases from J, with 11 bases between. CDR3 DNA sequence: TGTGCCAGTTACGCTGGACCCTACGAGCAGTACTTC. It specifies CASYAGPYEQYF.

On this clonotype itself: This could be a read error, since a much larger clone is one nucleotide away. The rearrangement uses TRBV7-9 and TRBJ1-1; weak D call: TRBD1 (5 bases). This CDR3 has 14 residues. V lost 2 bases, J lost 5 bases, and 12 bases lay in between. The germline V gene encodes CDR1 SEHNR and CDR2 FQNEAQ (reference sequence). In DNA form, the CDR3 reads TGTGCCAGCAGCTTAATTTCCAGGGTAACTGAAGCTTTCTTT. Translated: CASSLISRVTEAFF.

A few counts support this clonotype. The DNA for the CDR3 is TGTGCCAGTAGTATCCTGGAGGATCAGCCCCAGCATTTT. Its translation is CASSILEDQPQHF. The chain employs TRBV19 and TRBJ1-5; no reliable D call. The germline gives CDR1 LNHDA, CDR2 SQIVND (reference sequence). Trimming removed 3 bases from V and 5 bases from J, with 8 bases in between. The CDR3 loop spans 13 amino acids.

V gene TRBV6-2 or TRBV6-3 combines with J gene TRBJ2-5; TRBD1 matches at 11 bases. This CDR3 has 13 amino acids. Per the germline V gene, CDR1 is MNHEY and CDR2 is SVGEGT. With 5 bases clipped from V and 9 bases from J, the junction kept 5 bases outside the gene matches. The CDR3 reads CASSRGTGGAQYF. The CDR3 DNA follows: TGTGCCAGCAGTCGCGGGACAGGGGGGGCCCAGTACTTC.

This clonotype has a count of ten or more. This sequence joins TRBV20-1 and TRBJ2-4; 7 bases line up with TRBD2. Germline CDR1 is DFQATT and CDR2 is SNEGSKA (reference sequence). CDR3 length: 16 amino acids. V lost 1 base, J lost 0 bases, and 6 bases stayed unmatched. The CDR3 region is CSARGPSGRAKNIQYF. CDR3 DNA sequence: TGCAGTGCTAGAGGTCCTAGCGGCCGAGCCAAAAACATTCAGTACTTC.

This chain uses TRBV15 with TRBJ2-1, with TRBD2 as a possible D gene (6 bases). Trimming left V 1 base short and J 1 base short, with 8 bases between. Germline assignment: CDR1 LNHNV and CDR2 YYDKDF (reference sequence). This CDR3 has 15 residues. CDR3 in amino acids: CATSRGRESYNEQFF. CDR3 coding DNA: TGTGCCACCAGCAGAGGCCGGGAGTCCTACAATGAGCAGTTCTTC.